The 29 T cell receptor beta chains below were found in one sample sequenced in a study of T-cell reconstitution after alpha-beta-depleted transplantation in children. Library preparation (for TCRbeta) was performed with unique molecular identifiers. Each CDR3 protein is one row after TCRdb ran MiXCR on the PCR reads. The repertoire holds over 200,000 distinct CDR3 sequences, with roughly 10% as singletons. The input for sequencing was PBMCs from the stem cell graft donor, taken from the stem cell graft. Source of these receptors: a human donor who donated a stem cell graft to a child with acute lymphoblastic leukemia.

The gene calls are TRBV19 and TRBJ2-1; D unclear. CDR1 LNHDA and CDR2 SQIVND come from the germline V gene (reference sequence). CDR3 size: 11 residues. V was trimmed by 6 bases and J by 7 bases, leaving 7 bases between them. The chain's CDR3 is CASRGENEQFF. The CDR3 nucleotides are TGTGCCAGTAGGGGCGAGAATGAGCAGTTCTTC.

This clonotype was seen only a few times. The V and J genes are TRBV7-2 and TRBJ1-5, with D tentatively TRBD1 (6 bases). The CDR3 is 14 residues long. V gave up 5 bases and J gave up 1 base, with 9 bases separating them. Germline CDR1 and CDR2: SGHTA and FQGNSA. The CDR3 spells CASSRQGSNQPQHF. The CDR3 DNA is TGTGCCAGCAGCCGCCAGGGGAGCAATCAGCCCCAGCATTTT.

This chain connects TRBV6-6 to TRBJ2-7; D unresolved. CDR1 is MNHNY, CDR2 SVGAGI, per germline (reference sequence). With 8 bases removed from V and 0 bases from J, the gap between germline ends came to 11 bases. The CDR3 runs to 13 residues. CDR3 sequence: CASAYEPSYEQYF. The CDR3 nucleotides read TGTGCCAGCGCATATGAACCCTCCTACGAGCAGTACTTC.

This clonotype appeared many times. The chain couples TRBV6-5 to TRBJ2-3, with unresolved D. The CDR3 runs 13 residues. CDR1 and CDR2 (germline): MNHEY, SVGAGI. V gave up 2 bases and J gave up 8 bases, with 11 bases separating them. The CDR3 protein is CASSYGPPATQYF. The CDR3 bases are TGTGCCAGCAGTTACGGTCCCCCAGCTACGCAGTATTTT.

The V call is TRBV7-8, the J call TRBJ1-1; perhaps TRBD1 as D (6 bases). V was clipped by 1 base and J by 6 bases, with 9 bases between them. This CDR3 contains 13 residues. Looked up from germline, CDR1 is SGHVS and CDR2 is FQNEAQ. The CDR3 loop is CASSLGQASEAFF. The CDR3 nucleotides read TGTGCCAGCAGCTTAGGACAGGCCTCTGAAGCTTTCTTT.

In this sample, this clonotype turned up a few times. The rearrangement uses TRBV29-1 and TRBJ2-1; 7 nucleotides agree with TRBD1. Per the germline V gene, CDR1 is SQVTM and CDR2 is ANQGSEA. This CDR3 region has 12 residues. With V trimmed by 4 bases and J by 6 bases, 3 bases remained unmatched. The CDR3 nucleotides are TGCAGCGTTGGCTACAGGGGCAATGAGCAGTTCTTC. This sequence encodes CSVGYRGNEQFF.

This clonotype was observed a few times. The chain carries TRBV6-1 and TRBJ2-3, with 10 nucleotides matching TRBD2. Unmatched junction bases numbered 5, after V lost 6 bases and J lost 2 bases. In germline, CDR1 is MNHNS, CDR2 SASEGT. The CDR3 contains 15 residues. The CDR3 is CASRASGGATDTQYF. In nucleotides, the CDR3 is TGTGCCAGCAGGGCTAGCGGGGGCGCCACAGATACGCAGTATTTT.

This clonotype was found a few times. The V and J genes are TRBV4-1 and TRBJ1-5, with D possibly matching TRBD1 (5 bases). The CDR3 spans 16 residues. In germline, CDR1 is MGHRA, CDR2 YSYEKL. V lost 4 bases and J lost 3, with 16 bases in between. CDR3 region: CASSLETAITNQPQHF. The CDR3 region has the DNA TGCGCCAGCAGCCTGGAGACAGCCATTACCAATCAGCCCCAGCATTTT.

The chain combines TRBV25-1 with TRBJ2-6; no firm D call. The germline V and J ends were trimmed by 3 bases and 0 bases, with 9 bases remaining between them. The length of the CDR3 is 16 residues. Germline assignment: CDR1 MGHDK and CDR2 SYGVNS. The CDR3 sequence is CASSDGPTSGANVLTF. In DNA, the CDR3 is TGTGCCAGCAGTGACGGACCTACCTCTGGGGCCAACGTCCTGACTTTC.

This clonotype was picked up many times. The gene calls are TRBV12-3 or TRBV12-4 and TRBJ1-1, with 8 bases identical to TRBD1. Germline trimming cut 5 bases from V and 3 bases from J; bases unmatched to any gene: 5. This CDR3 has 14 amino acids. CDR3 region: CASSPGGWDTEAFF. Written as DNA, the CDR3 is TGTGCCAGCAGTCCAGGGGGCTGGGACACTGAAGCTTTCTTT.

The V and J genes are TRBV6-2 or TRBV6-3 and TRBJ2-7; 10 nucleotides align to TRBD2. Per germline, CDR1 MNHEY and CDR2 SVGEGT. With 2 bases clipped from V and 2 bases from J, the junction kept 9 bases outside the gene matches. CDR3 size: 17 residues. The CDR3 DNA follows: TGTGCCAGCAGTTACCTAGCGGGGGACCATTTCACCTACGAGCAGTACTTC. It is translated as CASSYLAGDHFTYEQYF.

The chain employs TRBV4-3 and TRBJ2-1; D ambiguous. From germline, CDR1 is LGHNA and CDR2 YSLEER. The CDR3 runs 16 residues. Deletions cut 0 bases from V and 3 bases from J, with 12 bases between. The CDR3 loop reads CASSQERIAVYNEQFF. The DNA of the CDR3 is TGCGCCAGCAGCCAAGAAAGAATAGCTGTCTACAATGAGCAGTTCTTC.

V gene TRBV7-9 combines with J gene TRBJ2-2; the D call may be TRBD1 or TRBD2 (5 bases each). V gave up 0 bases and J gave up 6 bases, with 8 bases separating them. Germline V lookup: CDR1 SEHNR, CDR2 FQNEAQ (reference sequence). This CDR3 is 14 amino acids long. The CDR3 region has the DNA TGTGCCAGCAGCTTAGCGTGGGACGCCGGGGAGCTGTTTTTT. Amino acid sequence: CASSLAWDAGELFF.

The chain links TRBV4-1 to TRBJ2-6; the D is unclear. Germline CDR1 MGHRA, CDR2 YSYEKL. The CDR3 loop spans 17 amino acids. The ends were cut back, 1 base at V and 5 bases at J, with 15 bases in the middle. CDR3 amino acids: CASSQAPLAARANVLTF. The DNA for the CDR3 is TGCGCCAGCAGCCAAGCACCTCTTGCCGCGCGGGCCAACGTCCTGACTTTC.

There are a few counts of this clonotype. The chain uses TRBV10-3 and TRBJ2-7; 7 bases map to TRBD2. From germline, CDR1 is ENHRY and CDR2 SYGVKD. The length of the CDR3 is 12 residues. V dropped 11 bases and J dropped 2; count of bases not matched to a gene: 6. The DNA of the CDR3 is TGTGCCGCCGAGGGGACTACCTACGAGCAGTACTTC. Translation: CAAEGTTYEQYF.

This rearrangement joins TRBV15 to TRBJ2-3; TRBD2 matches 8 bases. V lost 0 bases, J lost 9 bases, and 11 bases stayed unmatched. The CDR3 spans 16 residues. CDR1 is LNHNV, CDR2 YYDKDF, per germline (reference sequence). In DNA form, the CDR3 reads TGTGCCACCAGCAGAGATAGGGTCGGGGGGGCCACAACGCAGTATTTT. Amino acid sequence: CATSRDRVGGATTQYF.

CDR3 residues: CASSLVAGGQGEQFF. The CDR3 DNA follows: TGCGCCAGCAGCTTGGTAGCGGGGGGGCAAGGTGAGCAGTTCTTC. This sequence joins TRBV5-1 and TRBJ2-1; 11 bases line up with TRBD2. This CDR3 has 15 amino acids. Unmatched junction bases numbered 5, after V lost 0 bases and J lost 9 bases. Per the germline V gene, CDR1 is SGHRS and CDR2 is YFSETQ.

The table lists this clonotype with a few counts. The chain couples TRBV7-9 to TRBJ2-5; D is ambiguous. V lost 2 bases and J lost 4, with 8 bases in between. The CDR3 consists of 13 residues. The germline V gene encodes CDR1 SEHNR and CDR2 FQNEAQ (reference sequence). CDR3 sequence: CASSLIQTETQYF. DNA for the CDR3: TGTGCCAGCAGCTTAATACAAACAGAGACCCAGTACTTC.

The genes are TRBV7-9 and TRBJ2-7; no definite D call. CDR3 size: 13 residues. V shed 4 bases and J shed 0 bases, with 7 bases lying between them. Germline CDR1 is SEHNR and CDR2 is FQNEAQ (reference sequence). Written as DNA, the CDR3 is TGTGCCAGCAGCTACGGCGGCTCCTACGAGCAGTACTTC. Amino acid sequence: CASSYGGSYEQYF. Full variable domain (remainder filled in from reference TRBV7-9 and TRBJ2-7): DTGVSQNPRHKITKRGQNVTFRCDPISEHNRLYWYRQTLGQGPEFLTYFQNEAQLEKSRLLSDRFSAERPKGSFSTLEIQRTEQGDSAMYLCASSYGGSYEQYFGPGTRLTVT.

This clonotype was seen a handful of times. In DNA, the CDR3 is TGTGCCAGCAGTTACGTTGGTGGTCTGGGGCACGAGCAGTACTTC. Translating it yields CASSYVGGLGHEQYF. The chain is built from TRBV6-5 and TRBJ2-7; tentatively, D is TRBD1 (5 bases). This CDR3 contains 15 residues. V gave up 2 bases and J gave up 5 bases, with 16 bases separating them. Germline V gene sequence: CDR1 MNHEY, CDR2 SVGAGI.

The rearrangement links TRBV29-1 to TRBJ2-5, with D unclear. Germline V gene data show CDR1 as SQVTM and CDR2 as ANQGSEA. The CDR3 sequence is 12 residues long. V was cut by 4 bases and J by 0 bases, with 6 bases left in between. The CDR3 is CSVVANQETQYF. CDR3 sequence (DNA): TGCAGCGTTGTGGCCAACCAAGAGACCCAGTACTTC.

CDR3 region: CASSIRDRDTGELFF. In DNA, the CDR3 is TGTGCCAGCAGCATCCGGGACAGGGATACCGGGGAGCTGTTTTTT. The V and J genes are TRBV5-6 and TRBJ2-2; the match to TRBD1 covers 9 bases. This CDR3 has 15 amino acids. Looked up from germline, CDR1 is SGHDT and CDR2 is YYEEEE. Trimming at V came to 4 bases and at J to 5 bases, leaving 6 bases not matched to a gene.

This clonotype has a handful of counts. The chain uses TRBV7-2 and TRBJ2-7; no clear D gene. Looked up from germline, CDR1 is SGHTA and CDR2 is FQGNSA. The germline V and J ends were trimmed by 1 base and 5 bases, with 12 bases remaining between them. CDR3 length: 14 residues. CDR3 amino acids: CASSLGLLGNEQYF. The CDR3, as DNA: TGTGCCAGCAGCTTAGGACTTCTGGGGAACGAGCAGTACTTC.

This clonotype was seen only a few times. V usage is TRBV7-9 and J usage is TRBJ2-7; no clear D gene. The CDR3 has 12 residues. The germline V and J ends were trimmed by 5 bases and 3 bases, with 8 bases remaining between them. Germline V gene lookup returns CDR1 SEHNR and CDR2 FQNEAQ (reference sequence). CDR3 coding DNA: TGTGCCAGCAGCCAGGACGGCTACGAGCAGTACTTC. Translation gives CASSQDGYEQYF.

Comment on this clonotype: This may stem from a read error, because a much larger clone lies one nucleotide away. Since the CDR3 does not end with the conserved phenylalanine or tryptophan, this likely comes from a read error. The chain combines TRBV27 with TRBJ1-3; the D gene is possibly TRBD1 (6 bases). Trimming removed 3 bases from V and 0 bases from J, with 9 bases in between. The germline CDR1 and CDR2 sequences are MNHEY and SMNVEV (reference sequence). CDR3 length equals 15 residues. CDR3 sequence reads: CASSLGANSGNTIYY. For the CDR3, the DNA is TGTGCCAGCAGTTTGGGGGCTAACTCTGGAAACACCATATATTAT.

The CDR3 reads CSARAGNTGELFF. In nucleotides, the CDR3 is TGCAGTGCGCGGGCGGGGAACACCGGGGAGCTGTTTTTT. This chain links TRBV20-1 with TRBJ2-2; D might be TRBD2 (5 bases). Per the germline V gene, CDR1 is DFQATT and CDR2 is SNEGSKA (reference sequence). The CDR3 covers 13 residues. Trimming removed 6 bases at V and 1 base at J, with 9 bases between.

The chain joins TRBV9 to TRBJ2-7; D ambiguous. Trimming shortened V by 3 bases and J by 2 bases, and 12 bases separated the two germline ends. Per the germline V gene, CDR1 is SGDLS and CDR2 is YYNGEE. This CDR3 has 14 residues. CDR3 coding DNA: TGTGCCAGCAGCGCCCCGTACAGCCCCTACGAGCAGTACTTC. Translated: CASSAPYSPYEQYF.

The V call is TRBV28, the J call TRBJ1-5, with D possibly being TRBD1 (6 bases). Trimming cost V 5 bases and J 7 bases, with 12 bases left between them. Germline V gives CDR1 MDHEN, CDR2 SYDVKM. There are 13 residues in the CDR3. CDR3 sequence (DNA): TGTGCCAGCAGTACTATACAGGGACAGCCCCAGCATTTT. It translates to CASSTIQGQPQHF.

This clonotype was seen ten or more times. This chain connects TRBV27 to TRBJ1-5, with D uncertain. CDR1 and CDR2 (germline): MNHEY, SMNVEV (reference sequence). Trimming took off 7 bases at V and 3 bases at J, with 16 bases between the two ends. The CDR3 loop spans 15 amino acids. The CDR3 sequence is CASTARVGFNQPQHF. The DNA of the CDR3 is TGTGCCAGCACCGCCCGGGTGGGTTTCAATCAGCCCCAGCATTTT.